A single sample gave rise to the 14 T cell receptor beta chains below, sequenced in a study of regulatory T cells in long-lasting Graves disease. Researchers made TCR beta libraries by using iRepertoire HTBI primers and running Arm-PCR on CDR3 regions. TCRdb recomputed calls from the multiplex PCR reads with MiXCR, one row per CDR3 protein. Here the sample spans roughly 530,000 distinct CDR3 sequences, more than 15% being singletons. Time point: newly diagnosed GD, antithyroid drugs for less than 3 months. The TCR library used RNA extracted from PBMCs. These data were likewise used in another study, on T cells in Graves' hyperthyroidism and ophthalmopathy.

This material consisted of peripheral blood mononuclear cells (PBMCs), taken at new diagnosis, from a patient treated with antithyroid drugs. The receptors were sampled from a middle-aged woman with Graves disease.

This clonotype showed up many times. This chain uses TRBV28 with TRBJ2-7, with D possibly TRBD1 on 5 matching bases. CDR3 length: 12 amino acids. Trimming cost V 4 bases and J 4 bases, with 8 bases left between them. CDR1 and CDR2 from the germline V gene are MDHEN and SYDVKM. CDR3 in DNA: TGTGCCAGCAGTTGGGGCGGATACGAGCAGTACTTC. The encoded protein is CASSWGGYEQYF.

This clonotype was seen repeatedly, ten times or more. This chain connects TRBV2 to TRBJ2-5; TRBD1 matches 7 bases. Germline trimming cut 3 bases from V and 2 bases from J; bases unmatched to any gene: 6. Germline V gene data show CDR1 as SNHLY and CDR2 as FYNNEI. CDR3 length: 15 residues. CDR3 sequence reads: CASSEAGQDQETQYF. CDR3 nucleotide sequence: TGTGCCAGCAGTGAGGCCGGACAGGATCAAGAGACCCAGTACTTC. Based on the CDR3 plus reference TRBV2 and TRBJ2-5, the full variable domain is EPEVTQTPSHQVTQMGQEVILRCVPISNHLYFYWYRQILGQKVEFLVSFYNNEISEKSEIFDDQFSVERPDGSNFTLKIRSTKLEDSAMYFCASSEAGQDQETQYFGPGTRLLVL.

For this clonotype: Being one base from a much bigger clone, this may be a read error. V is TRBV6-1 and J is TRBJ1-2; D may be TRBD1 (5 bases). Germline assignment: CDR1 MNHNS and CDR2 SASEGT. Trimming took 6 bases from V and 7 from J, leaving 18 bases between them. The CDR3 is 14 amino acids. The CDR3 DNA reads TGTGCCAGCAGCTTCGTCGGGGGAGTAGGTGGCTACACCTTC. Protein sequence: CASSFVGGVGGYTF.

This clonotype was counted ten times or more. The chain recombines TRBV27 with TRBJ1-1; tentatively, D is TRBD1 (6 bases). The CDR3 contains 13 residues. Deletions cut 4 bases from V and 1 base from J, with 7 bases between. Germline loops: CDR1 MNHEY, CDR2 SMNVEV (reference sequence). CDR3 loop: CASSWGRNTEAFF. CDR3 bases: TGTGCCAGCAGTTGGGGGCGGAACACTGAAGCTTTCTTT.

V and J are TRBV19 and TRBJ1-1; D is unclear. Trimming removed 3 bases at V and 9 bases at J, with 11 bases between. The CDR3 is made up of 12 amino acids. CDR1 LNHDA and CDR2 SQIVND come from the germline V gene (reference sequence). CDR3 loop: CASSIEIGKAFF. CDR3 DNA sequence: TGTGCCAGTAGTATTGAGATTGGAAAAGCTTTCTTT.

The gene calls are TRBV6-1 and TRBJ1-1, with D uncertain. The germline gives CDR1 MNHNS, CDR2 SASEGT. V shed 7 bases and J shed 4 bases, with 13 bases lying between them. This CDR3 contains 13 residues. CDR3 region: CASTAIMGTEAFF. DNA for the CDR3: TGTGCCAGCACCGCCATCATGGGCACTGAAGCTTTCTTT.

The chain employs TRBV10-3 and TRBJ2-1; D possibly corresponds to TRBD2 (5 bases). Germline V gene lookup returns CDR1 ENHRY and CDR2 SYGVKD. Deletions cut 5 bases from V and 8 bases from J, with 19 bases between. The length of the CDR3 is 15 residues. CDR3 residues: CAISLSMTGIDEQFF. CDR3 coding DNA: TGTGCCATCAGTCTGTCTATGACGGGGATTGATGAGCAGTTCTTC.

This clonotype was seen repeatedly, ten times or more. The V gene is TRBV30, the J gene TRBJ1-2, with TRBD1 identical over 7 bases. The CDR3 is 16 amino acids. V shed 3 bases, J shed 8 bases, and the junction held 18 bases outside the gene matches. Per the germline V gene, CDR1 is GTSNPN and CDR2 is SVGIG (reference sequence). The CDR3 reads CAWSQYLPNRGYGYTF. The CDR3 DNA sequence: TGTGCCTGGAGCCAGTACCTCCCAAACAGGGGTTACGGCTACACCTTC.

A note on this clonotype: A clone one base away is much larger, so this may be a read error. The chain has TRBV12-3 or TRBV12-4 and TRBJ2-7; D may correspond to TRBD1 or TRBD2 (5 bases each). The CDR3 is made up of 14 amino acids. CDR3 sequence reads: CASSLGDVNYKQYF. CDR3 bases: TGTGCCAGCAGTTTGGGGGACGTCAACTACAAGCAGTACTTC.

The chain carries TRBV6-1 and TRBJ2-5; 9 bases match TRBD1. The CDR3 runs 13 residues. The germline CDR1 and CDR2 sequences are MNHNS and SASEGT. Trimming cost V 6 bases and J 5 bases; bases outside gene matches: 4. CDR3 sequence (DNA): TGTGCCAGCAGAGCCGGGACAGGGGAGACCCAGTACTTC. Translating gives CASRAGTGETQYF.

Concerning this clonotype itself: This sequence may be a read error, since a much larger clone differs from it by one base. V and J are TRBV12-3 or TRBV12-4 and TRBJ1-2, with D unclear. The CDR3 length is 17 residues. The CDR3, as DNA: TGTGTCAGCAGCCCCTTCGCCCTTTTGACGTCGAACTATGGCTACACCTTC. It is translated as CVSSPFALLTSNYGYTF.

This clonotype turned up a few times. The rearrangement links TRBV19 to TRBJ2-1, with D possibly matching TRBD2 (5 bases). This CDR3 is 14 amino acids long. Trimming took 5 bases from V and 0 from J, leaving 8 bases between them. Germline loops: CDR1 LNHDA, CDR2 SQIVND (reference sequence). Written as DNA, the CDR3 is TGTGCCAGTAGTCATAGCGACTCCTACAATGAGCAGTTCTTC. Its translation is CASSHSDSYNEQFF. Drawing the rest from reference TRBV19 and TRBJ2-1, the complete variable domain is DGGITQSPKYLFRKEGQNVTLSCEQNLNHDAMYWYRQDPGQGLRLIYYSQIVNDFQKGDIAEGYSVSREKKESFPLTVTSAQKNPTAFYLCASSHSDSYNEQFFGPGTRLTVL.

This clonotype was counted many times. V is TRBV3-1 and J is TRBJ1-1; D is unresolved. V was trimmed by 5 bases and J by 2 bases, leaving 12 bases between them. From germline, CDR1 is LGHDT and CDR2 YNNKEL (reference sequence). There are 14 residues in the CDR3. The CDR3 reads CASSLGPSNTEAFF. The CDR3 region has the DNA TGTGCCAGCAGCTTAGGTCCGTCAAACACTGAAGCTTTCTTT. The full variable domain, with the rest looked up from reference TRBV3-1 and TRBJ1-1, is DTAVSQTPKYLVTQMGNDKSIKCEQNLGHDTMYWYKQDSKKFLKIMFSYNNKELIINETVPNRFSPKSPDKAHLNLHINSLELGDSAVYFCASSLGPSNTEAFFGQGTRLTVV.

The chain recombines TRBV20-1 with TRBJ1-1; weak D call: TRBD1 (5 bases). The CDR3 length is 13 residues. Trimming shortened V by 5 bases and J by 0 bases, and 10 bases separated the two germline ends. Germline loops: CDR1 DFQATT, CDR2 SNEGSKA (reference sequence). CDR3 sequence (DNA): TGCAGTGCTGGGGCAGGGTTGAACACTGAAGCTTTCTTT. Its protein is CSAGAGLNTEAFF.